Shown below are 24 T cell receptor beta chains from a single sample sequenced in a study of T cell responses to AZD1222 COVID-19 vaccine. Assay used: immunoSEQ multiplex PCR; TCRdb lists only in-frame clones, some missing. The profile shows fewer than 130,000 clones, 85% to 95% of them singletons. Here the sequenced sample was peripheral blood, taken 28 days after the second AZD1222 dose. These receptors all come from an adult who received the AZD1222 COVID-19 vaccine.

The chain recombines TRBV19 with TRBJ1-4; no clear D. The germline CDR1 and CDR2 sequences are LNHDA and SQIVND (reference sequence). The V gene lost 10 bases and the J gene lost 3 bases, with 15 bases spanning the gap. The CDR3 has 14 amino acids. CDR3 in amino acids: CATYGEPANEKLFF. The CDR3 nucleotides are TGTGCCACCTACGGGGAGCCTGCTAATGAAAAACTGTTTTTT. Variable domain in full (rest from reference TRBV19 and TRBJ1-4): DGGITQSPKYLFRKEGQNVTLSCEQNLNHDAMYWYRQDPGQGLRLIYYSQIVNDFQKGDIAEGYSVSREKKESFPLTVTSAQKNPTAFYLCATYGEPANEKLFFGSGTQLSVL.

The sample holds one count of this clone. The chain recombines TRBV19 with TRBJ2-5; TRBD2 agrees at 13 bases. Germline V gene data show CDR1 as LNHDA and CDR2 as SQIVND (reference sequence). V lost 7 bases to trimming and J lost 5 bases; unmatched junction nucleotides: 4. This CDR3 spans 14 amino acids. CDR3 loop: CASKRTSGSETQYF. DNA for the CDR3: TGTGCCAGTAAACGGACTAGCGGGAGTGAGACCCAGTACTTC.

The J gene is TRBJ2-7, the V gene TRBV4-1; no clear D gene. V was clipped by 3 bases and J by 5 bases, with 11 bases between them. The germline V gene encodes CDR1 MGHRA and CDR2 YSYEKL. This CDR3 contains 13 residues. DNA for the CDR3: TGCGCCAGCAGCCACTTTATAGGGAACGAGCAGTACTTC. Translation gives CASSHFIGNEQYF.

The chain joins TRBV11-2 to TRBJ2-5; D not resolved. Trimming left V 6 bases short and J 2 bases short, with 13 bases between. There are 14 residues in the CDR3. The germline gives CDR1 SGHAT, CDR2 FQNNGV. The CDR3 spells CASSSFDGQETQYF. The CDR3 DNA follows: TGTGCCAGCAGTTCCTTCGACGGGCAAGAGACCCAGTACTTC.

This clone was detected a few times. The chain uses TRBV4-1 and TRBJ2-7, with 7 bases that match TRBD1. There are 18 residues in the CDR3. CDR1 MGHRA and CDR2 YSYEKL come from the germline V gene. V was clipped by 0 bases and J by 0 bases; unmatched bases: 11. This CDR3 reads CASSQEHRRDSSSYEQYF. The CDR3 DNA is TGCGCCAGCAGCCAAGAACACCGCCGGGACAGCAGCTCCTACGAGCAGTACTTC.

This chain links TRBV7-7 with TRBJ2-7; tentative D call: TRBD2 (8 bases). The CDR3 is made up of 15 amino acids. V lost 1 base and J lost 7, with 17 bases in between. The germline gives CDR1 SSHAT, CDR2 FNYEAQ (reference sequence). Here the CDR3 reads CASSLGRGTSHEQYF. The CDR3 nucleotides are TGTGCCAGCAGCTTAGGCAGGGGGACTAGTCATGAGCAGTACTTC.

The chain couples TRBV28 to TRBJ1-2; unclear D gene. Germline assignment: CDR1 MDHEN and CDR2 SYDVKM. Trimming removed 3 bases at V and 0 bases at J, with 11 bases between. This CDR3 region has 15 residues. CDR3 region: CASSLGSTPNYGYTF. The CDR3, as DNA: TGTGCCAGCAGTTTGGGCAGCACACCTAACTATGGCTACACCTTC.

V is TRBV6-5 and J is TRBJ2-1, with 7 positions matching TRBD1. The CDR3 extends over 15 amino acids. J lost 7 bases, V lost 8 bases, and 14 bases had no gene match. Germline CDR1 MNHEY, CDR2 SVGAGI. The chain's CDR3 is CASQDSGTAWNEQFF. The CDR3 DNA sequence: TGTGCCAGCCAAGATTCCGGGACAGCCTGGAATGAGCAGTTCTTC.

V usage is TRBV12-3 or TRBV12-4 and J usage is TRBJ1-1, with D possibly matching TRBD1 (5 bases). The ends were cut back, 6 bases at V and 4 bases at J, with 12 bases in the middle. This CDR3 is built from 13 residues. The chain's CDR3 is CASRQGGGTEAFF. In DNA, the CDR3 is TGTGCCAGCAGGCAGGGTGGCGGCACTGAAGCTTTCTTT.

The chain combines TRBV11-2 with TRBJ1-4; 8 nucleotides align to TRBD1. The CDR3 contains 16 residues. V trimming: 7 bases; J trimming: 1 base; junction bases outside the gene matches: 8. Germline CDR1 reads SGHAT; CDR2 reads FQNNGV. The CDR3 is CASKRQGLGTNEKLFF. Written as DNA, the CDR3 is TGTGCCAGCAAACGACAGGGGCTAGGAACTAATGAAAAACTGTTTTTT.

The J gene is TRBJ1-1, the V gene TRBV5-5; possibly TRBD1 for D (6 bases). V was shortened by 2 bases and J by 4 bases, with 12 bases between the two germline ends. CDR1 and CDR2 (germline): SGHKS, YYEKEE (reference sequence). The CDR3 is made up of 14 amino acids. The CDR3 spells CASSLAGVITEAFF. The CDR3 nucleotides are TGTGCCAGCAGCTTAGCAGGGGTGATCACTGAAGCTTTCTTT.

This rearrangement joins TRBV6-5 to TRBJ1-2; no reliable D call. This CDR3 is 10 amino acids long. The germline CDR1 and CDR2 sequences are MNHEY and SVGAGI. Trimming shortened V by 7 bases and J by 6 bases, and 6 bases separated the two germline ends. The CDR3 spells CASTQDGYTF. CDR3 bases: TGTGCCAGCACCCAGGATGGCTACACCTTC.

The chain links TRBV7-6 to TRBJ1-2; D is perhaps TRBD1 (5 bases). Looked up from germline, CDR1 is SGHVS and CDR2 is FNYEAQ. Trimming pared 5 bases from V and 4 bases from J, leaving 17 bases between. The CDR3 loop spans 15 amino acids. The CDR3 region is CASSPQAGPAYGYTF. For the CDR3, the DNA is TGTGCCAGCAGCCCCCAGGCGGGGCCGGCCTATGGCTACACCTTC.

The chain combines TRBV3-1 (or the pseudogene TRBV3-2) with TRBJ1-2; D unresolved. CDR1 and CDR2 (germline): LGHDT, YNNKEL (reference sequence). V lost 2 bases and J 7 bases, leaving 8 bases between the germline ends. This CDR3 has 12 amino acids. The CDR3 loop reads CASSQRGGGYTF. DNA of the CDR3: TGTGCCAGCAGCCAAAGAGGCGGTGGCTACACCTTC.

CDR3 region: CASSAAGLVYEQYF. The CDR3 DNA sequence: TGTGCCAGCAGTGCGGCAGGACTAGTCTACGAGCAGTACTTC. The V call is TRBV6-2 or TRBV6-3, the J call TRBJ2-7, with 7 positions matching TRBD2. CDR1 is MNHEY and CDR2 is SVGEGT in the germline V gene. Trimming cost V 5 bases and J 3 bases; bases outside gene matches: 7. This CDR3 is 14 amino acids long.

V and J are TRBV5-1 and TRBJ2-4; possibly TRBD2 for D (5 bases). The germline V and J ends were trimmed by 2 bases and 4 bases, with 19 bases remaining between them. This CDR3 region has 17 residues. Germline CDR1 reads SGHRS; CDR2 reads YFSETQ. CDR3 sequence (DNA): TGCGCCAGCAGCTTAGGCGGGTCTACGGTCCCAAAAAACATTCAGTACTTC. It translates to CASSLGGSTVPKNIQYF.

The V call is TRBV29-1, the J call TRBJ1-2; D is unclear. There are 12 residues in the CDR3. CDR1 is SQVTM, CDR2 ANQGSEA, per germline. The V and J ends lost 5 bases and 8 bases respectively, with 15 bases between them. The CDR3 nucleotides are TGCAGCGTTACCGACATTCGGGGAGGCTACACCTTC. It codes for CSVTDIRGGYTF.

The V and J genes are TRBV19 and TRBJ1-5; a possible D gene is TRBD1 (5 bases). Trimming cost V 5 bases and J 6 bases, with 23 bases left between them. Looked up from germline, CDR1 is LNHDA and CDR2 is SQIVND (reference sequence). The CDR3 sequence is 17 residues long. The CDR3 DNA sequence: TGTGCCAGTAGTTTCCCTCGGGTGGGGGGTCGCGGTCAGCCCCAGCATTTT. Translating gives CASSFPRVGGRGQPQHF.

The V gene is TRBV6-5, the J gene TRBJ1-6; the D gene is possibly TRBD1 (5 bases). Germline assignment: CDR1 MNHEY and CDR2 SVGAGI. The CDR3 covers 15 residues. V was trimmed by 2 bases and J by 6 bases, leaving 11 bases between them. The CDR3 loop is CASSYQGWGNSPLHF. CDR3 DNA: TGTGCCAGCAGTTACCAGGGATGGGGTAATTCACCCCTCCACTTT.

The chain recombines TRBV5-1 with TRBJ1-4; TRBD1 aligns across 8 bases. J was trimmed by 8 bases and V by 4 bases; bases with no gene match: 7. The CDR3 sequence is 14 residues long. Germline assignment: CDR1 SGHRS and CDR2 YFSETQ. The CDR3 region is CASSLWTGLEKLFF. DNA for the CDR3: TGCGCCAGCAGCCTATGGACAGGGTTAGAAAAACTGTTTTTT.

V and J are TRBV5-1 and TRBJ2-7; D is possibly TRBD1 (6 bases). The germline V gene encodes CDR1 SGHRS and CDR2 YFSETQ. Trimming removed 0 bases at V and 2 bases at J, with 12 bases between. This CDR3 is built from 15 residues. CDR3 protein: CASSLVLSGAYEQYF. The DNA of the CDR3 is TGCGCCAGCAGCTTGGTTTTGTCAGGGGCCTACGAGCAGTACTTC.

The CDR3 region is CASSPRVAGELFF. The CDR3 nucleotides read TGTGCCAGCAGCCCCAGGGTTGCCGGGGAGCTGTTTTTT. The V call is TRBV14, the J call TRBJ2-2, with D possibly TRBD1 on 5 matching bases. The CDR3 is 13 amino acids. V lost 4 bases and J 6 bases, leaving 9 bases between the germline ends. CDR1 and CDR2 from the germline V gene are SGHDN and FVKESK.

For the CDR3, the DNA is TGTGCCAGCAGCCAAGGACCGGTTTTGGGGAGGGCAGACCATAAGTACTTC. Translating it yields CASSQGPVLGRADHKYF. The J gene is TRBJ2-7, the V gene TRBV3-1 (or the pseudogene TRBV3-2); the match to TRBD2 covers 7 bases. CDR3 size: 17 residues. The J segment lost 11 bases and the V segment lost 1 base, leaving 20 bases of the junction unmatched. The V gene's germline CDR1 is LGHDT and CDR2 YNNKEL (reference sequence).

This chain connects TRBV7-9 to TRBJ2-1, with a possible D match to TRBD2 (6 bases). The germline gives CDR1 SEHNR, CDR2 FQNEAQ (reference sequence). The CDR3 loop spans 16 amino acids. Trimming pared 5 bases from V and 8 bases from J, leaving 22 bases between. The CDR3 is CASSPGGTSRRYEQFF. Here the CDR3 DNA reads TGTGCCAGCAGCCCCGGGGGTACCAGCCGTCGGTATGAGCAGTTCTTC.